This T cell receptor beta chain was recovered during a study of T cell responses to AZD1222 COVID-19 vaccine. Study results and caveats: After the peak T cell response, and only then, were repertoires sampled.

Comments on this clone: Its specificity is not known.

CDR1 LGHDT and CDR2 YNNKEL come from the germline V gene (reference sequence). V lost 0 bases and J 3 bases, leaving 9 bases between the germline ends. The CDR3 runs to 16 residues. Libraries were prepared by immunoSEQ multiplex PCR; TCRdb keeps only in-frame clonotypes and omits some of them. The sample includes 150,000 or so clones, 92% of them seen just once. The receptor was isolated from an adult who received the AZD1222 COVID-19 vaccine. The rearrangement joins TRBV3-1 (or the pseudogene TRBV3-2) to TRBJ2-6; D is tentatively TRBD1 or TRBD2 (5 bases each). The material sequenced was peripheral blood, taken 28 days after the second AZD1222 dose. Here the CDR3 DNA reads TGTGCCAGCAGCCAAGATGGGGGTATTGGGGCCAACGTCCTGACTTTC. The encoded protein is CASSQDGGIGANVLTF.